This note documents a single TCR beta chain sequence. This sample is drawn from a study of Graves' ophthalmopathy and Graves' hyperthyroidism. Amplifying from RNA transcripts, the study obtained TCR beta CDR3 regions. Scientists carried out first-round RT-PCR using HTBI primers and then a second-round multiplex PCR. Via MiXCR, TCRdb re-called the multiplex PCR reads, giving one row per CDR3 protein. The profile shows hundreds of thousands of distinct CDR3 sequences, roughly 21% of them singletons. Germline CDR1 reads LNHNV; CDR2 reads YYDKDF (reference sequence). Trimming removed 3 bases at V and 5 bases at J, with 11 bases between. The CDR3 consists of 14 residues. Stable hyperthyroidism denotes an absence of ophthalmopathy throughout 18 months of follow-up.

The chain uses TRBV15 and TRBJ1-5; D is undetermined. Sequencing was carried out using peripheral blood. This clonotype was sampled from a woman in her late teens or twenties with stable Graves' hyperthyroidism. CDR3 in amino acids: CATSRDFGYQPQHF. The CDR3 DNA sequence: TGTGCCACCAGCAGGGACTTCGGCTATCAGCCCCAGCATTTT.